This T cell receptor (beta chain) came from a study of glioma-infiltrating T cells after dendritic cell vaccination. Noted time point: after dendritic cell vaccination, including at tumor progression/relapse. Isocitrate dehydrogenase mutation was absent in all glioblastoma patients. PBMC sampling occurred before vaccination, two weeks after the third dose, and at progression. Regarding this clone: Other DNA sequences of this sample code for an identical CDR3.

Input was approximately 2 ug genomic DNA, or all available if less. Sequencing was performed with immunoSEQ multiplex PCR; in TCRdb, only in-frame clones are kept and a portion is missing. The repertoire has under 130,000 clones, around 87% of them found once; the top ten carry approximately 3%. The germline gives CDR1 SGHRS, CDR2 YFSETQ. Unmatched junction bases numbered 3, after V lost 4 bases and J lost 0 bases. This CDR3 spans 15 amino acids. This clonotype originated in a human donor with glioblastoma. Sequencing was performed on blood, taken after dendritic cell vaccination. This sequence joins TRBV5-1 and TRBJ2-1; 8 positions match TRBD2. The CDR3 region is CASSPSGSSYNEQFF. The DNA for the CDR3 is TGCGCCAGCAGCCCCAGCGGGAGCTCCTACAATGAGCAGTTCTTC.